The T cell receptor (beta chain) described here comes from a study of chemoradiotherapy in HPV16-positive cancers. Across the whole study: Two HPV16-positive patients' cells yielded candidate HPV-specific clones and common motifs.

The repertoire was sequenced with immunoSEQ multiplex PCR; TCRdb's copy has only in-frame clones and lacks some. This sample carries 14,000 or so clones, 69% of them seen once, and the ten largest clones take roughly 19%. Over chemoradiotherapy, repertoires were sampled more than once. The V and J ends lost 2 bases and 7 bases respectively, with 20 bases between them. The CDR3 has 16 amino acids. CDR1 is KGHSH and CDR2 is LQKENI in the germline V gene. J is TRBJ1-2 and V is TRBV18; possible D gene TRBD1, 5 bases. The sample was acquired from a patient who underwent chemoradiotherapy. The clonotype comes from a human donor with HPV-associated anogenital cancer. DNA of the CDR3: TGTGCCAGCTCACCAGGTGTAGCCGGGGCGGACGGTGGCTACACCTTC. Translated: CASSPGVAGADGGYTF. Full variable domain (missing parts from reference TRBV18 and TRBJ1-2): NAGVMQNPRHLVRRRGQEARLRCSPMKGHSHVYWYRQLPEEGLKFMVYLQKENIIDESGMPKERFSAEFPKEGPSILRIQQVVRGDSAAYFCASSPGVAGADGGYTFGSGTRLTVV.